The present TCR beta chain was sequenced within a study of shared clonotypes between healthy human individuals. Study background: The study used three CD4 naive, three CD4 memory, two CD8 naive and one CD8 memory plate per donor.

Some clones are missing from TCRdb's copy, which holds only in-frame ones; the method was immunoSEQ multiplex PCR. The sample includes 2 million to 2.5 million clones, approximately 95% of them seen just once. Study-level findings and limits: Across subsets, estimated richness was generally greater for naive than for memory populations. Some naive CD4 clonotypes, roughly 4.8%, turned up in common across a few donors.

Remarks on this clone: What it recognizes is unknown.

The CDR3 is 16 amino acids. V lost 5 bases to trimming and J lost 2 bases; unmatched junction nucleotides: 9. The germline CDR1 and CDR2 sequences are SGHAT and FQNNGV. This receptor was taken from a man aged 18-30 years in good health. Some clones in this sample may be carry-over from other donors' samples. The V gene is TRBV11-2, the J gene TRBJ1-3, with 7 bases fitting TRBD1. The sample was naive CD4+ T cells from PBMCs. Stated subset: CD45RA+ positively selected. The CDR3 protein is CASSRLQGRAGNTIYF. Written as DNA, the CDR3 is TGTGCCAGCAGCCGATTACAGGGGCGGGCTGGAAACACCATATATTTT.